Listed here is a single T cell receptor beta chain. No antigen is known for it. One end of the junction fails to match germline, which may point to a read error. The CDR3, from cysteine to phenylalanine, totals 11 residues. The only DNA kept is the CDR3, 33 bases in frame from the first base. This sample was taken from a study of blood T cells in healthy people across ages (dated by TCRdb to between 2015 and 2017). Background on the whole study: In model experiments, template switching captured roughly one uniquely barcoded TCR beta cDNA molecule for every two T cells. Four age groups were formed from the donors: young (average approximately 15 years), middle-aged (less than 40), aged (over 55) and long-lived (about 75). For two donors (one aged 18 to 29 and one aged 80 or older), the study analyzed two additional independent replicas of 1 million unique cDNA reads from the same blood draw. To track age-related changes in TCR beta repertoire diversity, the study relied on deep sequencing normalized with unique cDNA molecular identifiers. To avoid experimental bias, donors of different ages were spread randomly across the sequencing lanes. On the study overall, not on this receptor specifically: The CMV infection status of donors was not known, potentially confounding age-related changes in expanded clonotypes. The long-lived group showed more naive CD4+ T cells, fewer expanded clones and increased TCR diversity than the aged group, suggesting age selection. Because profiling used bulk unsorted PBMCs, naive and antigen-experienced compartments could not be compared conclusively. Observed TCR beta diversity per million T cells fell roughly linearly with age, and a significant reduction was already apparent by age approximately 41. Observed TCR beta diversity correlated strongly with the percentage of naive T cells measured by flow cytometry. Estimates of total diversity based on one million sequenced T cells were regarded as lower bounds and as underestimates.

The receptor library was made with 5' RACE. The instrument given in TCRdb is Illumina HiSeq 2500. The second PCR ran for roughly 6 to 11 cycles and used a J-beta primer mix along with a sample-barcoded 5' primer. Each TCR beta cDNA molecule received a unique molecular identifier from a template-switch 5' adaptor carrying 12 random nucleotides. At least 2.5 million CDR3-containing paired-end reads were obtained from each sample. The Mint cDNA synthesis kit, primed by a TRBC-specific oligonucleotide, was used to synthesize first-strand cDNA from all RNA. Following uracil-DNA glycosylase treatment, a first 18-cycle PCR with universal primers M1SS and BC2_uni_R was performed on all cDNA. Per the original workflow: Normalization of each sample was performed by random selection of 1 million high-quality reads, each carrying a distinct molecular identifier. Reads sharing molecular identifiers were discarded rather than binned into consensus sequences. MiTCR, set to a Q25 quality threshold and the strictest error-elimination algorithm, was used for CDR3 identification, clonotype clustering and error correction. A nonparametric unseen species model using Euler transformation provided a lower-bound estimate of total TCR beta diversity. TCRdb reprocessing: public reads trimmed at Q25 with fastp, clones called with MiXCR, in-frame beta chains kept. Entries that share a CDR3 protein sequence are merged under the most common genes and DNA. V and J calls and clone size were set by TCRdb, not the authors. This sample comprises fewer than 700,000 distinct CDR3 sequences, roughly 43% of them detected only once. The ten largest make up about 32% of the sample.

Systemically healthy Caucasian individuals from Russia, some 40 in total and aged about 6 to 90 years, were included as donors. Roughly 11 milliliters of peripheral blood were drawn from each donor into EDTA-treated Vacutainer tubes. Ficoll-Paque density-gradient centrifugation was used to isolate PBMCs, with at least 6 million per sample. Trizol reagent was used to extract total RNA from the PBMCs, yielding at least 6 micrograms per sample. For every donor, an aliquot of PBMCs went through flow cytometry to measure the percentages of naive CD45RAhigh/CD27high T cells. The chain links TRBV12-3 or TRBV12-4 with TRBJ2-3; no D segment can be confidently identified. The TCR comes from an elderly man in good health. The material sequenced was blood. The DNA sequence reads TGTGCCAGCGCTAGGGCAAGTACGGAGTATTTT. Its protein reads: CASARASTEYF.